A single sample is the source of the 24 T cell receptor beta chains below, sequenced in a study of early T cells in non-severe SARS-CoV-2 infection. In TCRdb, the 5' RACE reads were re-called with MiXCR into one record per CDR3 protein. The sample records some 53,000 distinct CDR3 sequences, approximately 8% being singletons. The specimen sequenced was whole blood. The origin of the receptors is an adult who was a healthcare worker with PCR-confirmed SARS-CoV-2 infection or an uninfected control (not recorded which).

Points on this clonotype: This could be a read error, since a much larger clone is one nucleotide away. V is TRBV5-5 and J is TRBJ2-2, with TRBD2 matching 11 bases. Germline CDR1 is SGHKS and CDR2 is YYEKEE (reference sequence). The CDR3 spans 16 residues. The CDR3 DNA is TGTGTCAGCAGCTTGGGAGGGACTAGCGGTTCGGGGGAGCTGTTTTTT. This encodes CVSSLGGTSGSGELFF.

This clonotype appeared many times. The J gene is TRBJ2-1, the V gene TRBV24-1; 11 bases align to TRBD1. V gave up 4 bases and J gave up 3 bases; unmatched junction bases: 4. This CDR3 spans 16 amino acids. Germline V gene lookup returns CDR1 KGHDR and CDR2 SFDVKD. The CDR3 sequence is CATSDWTGGGYNEQFF. In DNA form, the CDR3 reads TGTGCCACCAGTGACTGGACAGGGGGCGGCTACAATGAGCAGTTCTTC.

This clonotype has only a few counts. CDR3 DNA: TGTGCCAGCAGACCTAGCGGGTTTGCCACCGGGGAGCTGTTTTTT. Translated: CASRPSGFATGELFF. The V call is TRBV5-6, the J call TRBJ2-2, with TRBD2 matching 8 bases. Per the germline V gene, CDR1 is SGHDT and CDR2 is YYEEEE. The J segment lost 4 bases and the V segment lost 5 bases, leaving 7 bases of the junction unmatched. The CDR3 loop spans 15 amino acids.

The chain recombines TRBV19 with TRBJ2-5, with D maybe TRBD1 (6 bases). The V gene lost 7 bases and the J gene lost 5 bases, with 20 bases spanning the gap. The CDR3 consists of 15 residues. From germline, CDR1 is LNHDA and CDR2 SQIVND (reference sequence). The CDR3: CASNPGTPRPETQYF. DNA for the CDR3: TGTGCCAGTAACCCCGGGACACCCCGACCGGAGACCCAGTACTTC.

This clonotype showed up just a few times. V usage is TRBV6-6 and J usage is TRBJ1-2; TRBD1 matches 9 bases. CDR3 length: 17 amino acids. The germline V gene has CDR1 MNHNY and CDR2 SVGAGI (reference sequence). The V gene end was trimmed by 0 bases and the J gene end by 5 bases; junction bases not matched to a gene: 10. CDR3 protein: CASSYSVSGTGQYGYTF. The CDR3 DNA sequence: TGTGCCAGCAGTTACTCGGTATCCGGGACAGGGCAGTATGGCTACACCTTC.

The table lists this clonotype with many counts. The chain carries TRBV4-1 and TRBJ2-1; 9 positions match TRBD2. The CDR3 length is 18 residues. V shed 3 bases and J 0 bases; nucleotides not matched to a gene: 9. CDR1 MGHRA and CDR2 YSYEKL come from the germline V gene. The CDR3 sequence: CASSQWVSGGSSYNEQFF. The DNA for the CDR3 is TGCGCCAGCAGCCAGTGGGTGAGCGGGGGGAGCTCCTACAATGAGCAGTTCTTC.

There are a few counts of this clonotype. The genes are TRBV12-3 or TRBV12-4 and TRBJ1-5, with TRBD1 as a possible D gene (5 bases). This CDR3 has 14 residues. Trimming removed 6 bases from V and 1 base from J, with 10 bases in between. This CDR3 reads CASRVDTSNQPQHF. CDR3 DNA: TGTGCCAGCAGGGTGGACACGAGCAATCAGCCCCAGCATTTT.

The chain uses TRBV6-2 or TRBV6-3 and TRBJ2-1, with 9 bases fitting TRBD2. CDR3 length: 17 amino acids. Germline CDR1 MNHEY, CDR2 SVGEGT. Trimming cost V 2 bases and J 2 bases; bases outside gene matches: 7. The CDR3 sequence: CASSYTVGGGAYNEQFF. The CDR3 region has the DNA TGTGCCAGCAGTTACACCGTCGGCGGGGGGGCCTACAATGAGCAGTTCTTC.

This chain connects TRBV9 to TRBJ2-6; D is uncertain. V lost 3 bases to trimming and J lost 0 bases, with 4 bases between them. CDR3 length: 14 residues. Per the germline V gene, CDR1 is SGDLS and CDR2 is YYNGEE. The CDR3, as DNA: TGTGCCAGCAGCGGGAGCTCTGGGGCCAACGTCCTGACTTTC. Protein product: CASSGSSGANVLTF.

This clonotype was seen only a few times. The rearrangement links TRBV24-1 to TRBJ2-2; 14 bases fit TRBD2. Per germline, CDR1 KGHDR and CDR2 SFDVKD. The CDR3 sequence is 17 residues long. Trimming took 2 bases from V and 4 from J; bases not matched to a gene: 2. The CDR3 reads CATSDSTSGRATGELFF. Written as DNA, the CDR3 is TGTGCCACCAGTGATTCGACTAGCGGGAGGGCCACCGGGGAGCTGTTTTTT.

This clonotype was observed a handful of times. The CDR3 reads CASSPQEFYGYTF. The DNA for the CDR3 is TGTGCCAGCAGCCCACAAGAGTTCTATGGCTACACCTTC. This chain links TRBV7-8 with TRBJ1-2; no clear D gene. Germline assignment: CDR1 SGHVS and CDR2 FQNEAQ. The CDR3 length is 13 residues. The V end was cut by 5 bases, the J end by 4 bases, with 11 bases between.

This clonotype was recorded at least ten times. The chain employs TRBV5-6 and TRBJ1-3; TRBD1 matches at 7 bases. Trimming took 0 bases from V and 7 from J; bases not matched to a gene: 10. This CDR3 is 16 amino acids long. Germline loops: CDR1 SGHDT, CDR2 YYEEEE. CDR3 loop: CASSLGPVETGNTIYF. The CDR3 DNA sequence: TGTGCCAGCAGCTTGGGCCCCGTCGAGACAGGGAACACCATATATTTT.

This clonotype was seen more than once but under ten times. The V and J genes are TRBV6-5 and TRBJ2-7; the match to TRBD1 covers 9 bases. The CDR3 is made up of 14 amino acids. Trimming took 5 bases from V and 4 from J; bases not matched to a gene: 6. Per the germline V gene, CDR1 is MNHEY and CDR2 is SVGAGI. The CDR3 loop reads CASSDGTGMYEQYF. CDR3 nucleotides: TGTGCCAGCAGTGACGGGACAGGGATGTACGAGCAGTACTTC.

This clonotype occurred a few times. The rearrangement links TRBV4-2 to TRBJ2-2; D ambiguous. V dropped 0 bases and J dropped 4 bases, with 21 bases sitting between them. The CDR3 has 19 residues. Germline CDR1 is LGHNA and CDR2 is YNFKEQ. For the CDR3, the DNA is TGTGCCAGCAGCCAAGATACCGTTAGGGCTGGGGTTTTCACCGGGGAGCTGTTTTTT. Translating gives CASSQDTVRAGVFTGELFF.

This clonotype appeared many times. The chain recombines TRBV6-6 with TRBJ2-2; possibly TRBD2 for D (7 bases). Germline V CDR1 and CDR2: MNHNY, SVGAGI (reference sequence). CDR3 size: 14 residues. V was trimmed by 4 bases and J by 4 bases, leaving 10 bases between them. CDR3 DNA: TGTGCCAGCAGTTCGGGGGGCCTCACCGGGGAGCTGTTTTTT. Amino acids: CASSSGGLTGELFF.

This clonotype was counted at least ten times. The V gene is TRBV27, the J gene TRBJ2-1, with D unclear. V gave up 3 bases and J gave up 5 bases, with 5 bases separating them. This CDR3 has 12 amino acids. Germline V CDR1 and CDR2: MNHEY, SMNVEV (reference sequence). The CDR3 sequence: CASSLYNNEQFF. The CDR3, as DNA: TGTGCCAGCAGTTTGTACAACAATGAGCAGTTCTTC.

The chain combines TRBV20-1 with TRBJ2-7; unclear D gene. From germline, CDR1 is DFQATT and CDR2 SNEGSKA (reference sequence). The V and J ends lost 3 bases and 1 base respectively, with 13 bases between them. The length of the CDR3 is 14 residues. As DNA, the CDR3 is TGCAGTGCTAGCCGGTTGCAGCTATCCTACGAGCAGTACTTC. Translated: CSASRLQLSYEQYF.

This clonotype has just a few counts. This chain connects TRBV2 to TRBJ2-1; 12 positions agree with TRBD2. V lost 6 bases and J lost 6; bases outside the gene matches: 9. The CDR3 loop spans 16 amino acids. Germline CDR1 is SNHLY and CDR2 is FYNNEI. The DNA of the CDR3 is TGTGCCAGCAGCGAGGGCCTAGCGGGGGGGCTCAATGAGCAGTTCTTC. Residues: CASSEGLAGGLNEQFF. Full variable domain (remainder filled in from reference TRBV2 and TRBJ2-1): EPEVTQTPSHQVTQMGQEVILRCVPISNHLYFYWYRQILGQKVEFLVSFYNNEISEKSEIFDDQFSVERPDGSNFTLKIRSTKLEDSAMYFCASSEGLAGGLNEQFFGPGTRLTVL.

This clonotype was counted a few times. The CDR3 DNA sequence: TGTGCCAGCAGTTTAAGAGGACTGAACACTGAAGCTTTCTTT. This encodes CASSLRGLNTEAFF. This rearrangement joins TRBV28 to TRBJ1-1; the D is unclear. Trimming took off 2 bases at V and 0 bases at J, with 7 bases between the two ends. The CDR3 has 14 amino acids. Germline V CDR1 and CDR2: MDHEN, SYDVKM.

In this sample, this clonotype turned up many times. V gene TRBV20-1 combines with J gene TRBJ2-1; D perhaps matches TRBD2 (6 bases). The germline V gene has CDR1 DFQATT and CDR2 SNEGSKA (reference sequence). This CDR3 region has 13 residues. Between the trimmed V and J ends, which lost 3 bases and 9 bases, there was a span of 15 bases. CDR3 amino acids: CSASRGTRREQFF. The CDR3 DNA reads TGCAGTGCTAGCCGGGGGACGAGGCGTGAGCAGTTCTTC.

The chain uses TRBV29-1 and TRBJ2-7; D is uncertain. Germline V gene data show CDR1 as SQVTM and CDR2 as ANQGSEA. This CDR3 has 14 residues. V shed 1 base and J shed 2 bases, with 12 bases lying between them. The CDR3 DNA reads as TGCAGCGTTGAAGTGGGCTTTGAAACCTACGAGCAGTACTTC. Protein sequence: CSVEVGFETYEQYF.

The sample holds many counts of this clonotype. The rearrangement joins TRBV3-1 to TRBJ1-1; 8 nucleotides align to TRBD1. After removal of 3 bases from V and 5 bases from J, the junction contained 5 bases not matched to a gene. The CDR3 is 14 residues long. CDR1 is LGHDT and CDR2 is YNNKEL in the germline V gene (reference sequence). In nucleotides, the CDR3 is TGTGCCAGCAGCCAGGGCAGGGGGCCAACTGAAGCTTTCTTT. Translated, it gives CASSQGRGPTEAFF.

This clonotype was recorded many times. The chain combines TRBV5-5 with TRBJ1-5, with 7 nucleotides matching TRBD1. J was trimmed by 7 bases and V by 4 bases; bases with no gene match: 11. Germline V lookup: CDR1 SGHKS, CDR2 YYEKEE (reference sequence). The CDR3 consists of 15 residues. The chain's CDR3 is CASSDGTATSQPQHF. In DNA, the CDR3 is TGTGCCAGCAGCGACGGGACAGCCACTTCACAGCCCCAGCATTTT. The entire variable domain, with the rest obtained from reference TRBV5-5 and TRBJ1-5, is as follows: DAGVTQSPTHLIKTRGQQVTLRCSPISGHKSVSWYQQVLGQGPQFIFQYYEKEERGRGNFPDRFSARQFPNYSSELNVNALLLGDSALYLCASSDGTATSQPQHFGDGTRLSIL.

V is TRBV12-3 or TRBV12-4 and J is TRBJ2-1; TRBD1 agrees at 12 bases. This CDR3 contains 16 residues. V was clipped by 4 bases and J by 7 bases; unmatched bases: 8. The CDR3 is CASSYRAGQGANEQFF. CDR3 DNA sequence: TGTGCCAGCAGTTACAGGGCGGGACAGGGGGCGAATGAGCAGTTCTTC.